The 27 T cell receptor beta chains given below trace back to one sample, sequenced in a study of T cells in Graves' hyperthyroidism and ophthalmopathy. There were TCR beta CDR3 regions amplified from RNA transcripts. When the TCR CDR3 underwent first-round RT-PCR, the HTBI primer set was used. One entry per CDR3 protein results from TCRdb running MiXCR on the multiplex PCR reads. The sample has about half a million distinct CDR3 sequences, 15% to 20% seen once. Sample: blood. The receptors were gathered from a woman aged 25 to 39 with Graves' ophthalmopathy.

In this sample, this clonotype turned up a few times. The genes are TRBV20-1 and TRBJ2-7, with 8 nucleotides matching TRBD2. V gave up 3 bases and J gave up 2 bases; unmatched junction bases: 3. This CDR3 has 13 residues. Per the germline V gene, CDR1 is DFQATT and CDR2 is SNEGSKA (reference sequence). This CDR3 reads CSARTSATYEQYF. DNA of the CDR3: TGCAGTGCTAGGACTAGCGCTACCTACGAGCAGTACTTC.

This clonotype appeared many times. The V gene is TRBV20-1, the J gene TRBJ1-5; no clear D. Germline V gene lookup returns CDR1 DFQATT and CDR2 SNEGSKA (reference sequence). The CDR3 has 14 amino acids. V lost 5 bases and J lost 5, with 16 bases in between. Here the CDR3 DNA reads TGCAGTGCTCGCCGGTTGGCCCGGCATCAGCCCCAGCATTTT. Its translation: CSARRLARHQPQHF.

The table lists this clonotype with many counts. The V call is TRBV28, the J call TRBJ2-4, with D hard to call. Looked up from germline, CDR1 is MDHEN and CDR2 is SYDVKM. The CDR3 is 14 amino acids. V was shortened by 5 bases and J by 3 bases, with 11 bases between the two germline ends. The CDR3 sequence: CASSLRMDKNIQYF. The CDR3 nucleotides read TGTGCCAGCAGTCTAAGAATGGACAAAAACATTCAGTACTTC.

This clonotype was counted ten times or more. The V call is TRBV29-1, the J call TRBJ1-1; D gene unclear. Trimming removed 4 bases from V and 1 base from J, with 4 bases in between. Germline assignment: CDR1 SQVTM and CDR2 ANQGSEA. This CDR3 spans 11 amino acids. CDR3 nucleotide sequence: TGCAGCGTTGTCAAGAACACTGAAGCTTTCTTT. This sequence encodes CSVVKNTEAFF. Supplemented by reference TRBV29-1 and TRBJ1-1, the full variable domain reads SAVISQKPSRDICQRGTSLTIQCQVDSQVTMMFWYRQQPGQSLTLIATANQGSEATYESGFVIDKFPISRPNLTFSTLTVSNMSPEDSSIYLCSVVKNTEAFFGQGTRLTVV.

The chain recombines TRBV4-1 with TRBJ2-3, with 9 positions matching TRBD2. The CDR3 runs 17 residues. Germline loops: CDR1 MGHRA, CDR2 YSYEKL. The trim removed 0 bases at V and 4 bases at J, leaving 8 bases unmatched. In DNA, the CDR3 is TGCGCCAGCAGCCAAGATAGTCGACTAGCGGAACCAGATACGCAGTATTTT. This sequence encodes CASSQDSRLAEPDTQYF.

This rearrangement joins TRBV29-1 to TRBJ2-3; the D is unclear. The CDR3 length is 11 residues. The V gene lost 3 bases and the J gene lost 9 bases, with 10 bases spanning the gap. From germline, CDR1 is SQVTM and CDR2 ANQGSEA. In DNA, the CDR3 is TGCAGCGTTGACCTCAGTCGGACGCAGTATTTT. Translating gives CSVDLSRTQYF.

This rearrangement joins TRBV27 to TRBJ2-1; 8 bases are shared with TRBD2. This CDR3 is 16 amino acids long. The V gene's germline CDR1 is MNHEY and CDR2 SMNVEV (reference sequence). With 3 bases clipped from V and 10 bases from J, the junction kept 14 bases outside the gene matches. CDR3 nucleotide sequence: TGTGCCAGCAGTTTCTTAGCGGGGAAGATTAAAGGCGAGCAGTTCTTC. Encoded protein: CASSFLAGKIKGEQFF.

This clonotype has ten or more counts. The CDR3 reads CSVELGNTEAFF. CDR3 DNA: TGCAGCGTTGAATTGGGGAACACTGAAGCTTTCTTT. The chain employs TRBV29-1 and TRBJ1-1, with D unclear. V was cut by 2 bases and J by 1 base, with 5 bases left in between. Per the germline V gene, CDR1 is SQVTM and CDR2 is ANQGSEA. This CDR3 spans 12 amino acids.

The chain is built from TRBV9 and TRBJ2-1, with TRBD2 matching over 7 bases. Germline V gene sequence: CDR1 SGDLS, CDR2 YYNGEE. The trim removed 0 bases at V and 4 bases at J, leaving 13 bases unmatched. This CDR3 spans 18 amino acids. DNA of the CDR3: TGTGCCAGCAGCGTAGACCCCCCCGGGGGACTATTATACAATGAGCAGTTCTTC. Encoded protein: CASSVDPPGGLLYNEQFF.

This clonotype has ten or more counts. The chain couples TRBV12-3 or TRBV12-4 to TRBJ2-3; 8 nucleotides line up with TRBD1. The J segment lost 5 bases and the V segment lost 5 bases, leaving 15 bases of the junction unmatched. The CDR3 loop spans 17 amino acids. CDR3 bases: TGTGCCAGCAGTCCCGGACAGGGTGTGCCCGCGGGAGATACGCAGTATTTT. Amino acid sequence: CASSPGQGVPAGDTQYF.

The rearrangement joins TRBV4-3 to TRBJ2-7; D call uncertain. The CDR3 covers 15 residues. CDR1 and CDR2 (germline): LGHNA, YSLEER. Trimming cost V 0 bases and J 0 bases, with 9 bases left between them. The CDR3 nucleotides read TGCGCCAGCAGCCAAGAAAGCGTTTTCTCCTACGAGCAGTACTTC. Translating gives CASSQESVFSYEQYF.

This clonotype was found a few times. The DNA of the CDR3 is TGTGCCAGCAGCTTGAGCGAGCAGTTCTTC. Translated: CASSLSEQFF. The J gene is TRBJ2-1, the V gene TRBV7-9; D remains unclear. The V gene's germline CDR1 is SEHNR and CDR2 FQNEAQ (reference sequence). This CDR3 has 10 amino acids. V lost 3 bases and J lost 10, with 4 bases in between.

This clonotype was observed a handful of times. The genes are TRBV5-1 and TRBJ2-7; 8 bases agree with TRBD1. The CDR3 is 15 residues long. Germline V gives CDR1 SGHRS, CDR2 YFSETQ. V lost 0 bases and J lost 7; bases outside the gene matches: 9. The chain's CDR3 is CASSLVRVQGGEQYF. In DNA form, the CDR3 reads TGCGCCAGCAGCTTGGTGAGAGTACAGGGGGGTGAGCAGTACTTC.

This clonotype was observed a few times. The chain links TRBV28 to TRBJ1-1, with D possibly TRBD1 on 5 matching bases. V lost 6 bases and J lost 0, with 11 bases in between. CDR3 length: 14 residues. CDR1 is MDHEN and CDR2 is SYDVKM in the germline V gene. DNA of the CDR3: TGTGCCAGCAGCCCAGGGAGCTTGAACACTGAAGCTTTCTTT. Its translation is CASSPGSLNTEAFF.

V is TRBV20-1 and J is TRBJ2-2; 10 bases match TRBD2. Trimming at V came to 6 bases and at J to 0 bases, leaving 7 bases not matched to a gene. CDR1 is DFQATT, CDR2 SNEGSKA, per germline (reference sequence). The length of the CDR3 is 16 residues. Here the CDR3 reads CSARTSGTPNTGELFF. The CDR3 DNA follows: TGCAGTGCGCGTACTAGCGGGACCCCGAACACCGGGGAGCTGTTTTTT.

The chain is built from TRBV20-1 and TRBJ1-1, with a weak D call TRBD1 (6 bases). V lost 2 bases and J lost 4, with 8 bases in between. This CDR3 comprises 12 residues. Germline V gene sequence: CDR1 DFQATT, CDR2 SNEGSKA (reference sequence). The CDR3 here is CSARKTGTEAFF. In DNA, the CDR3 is TGCAGTGCTAGAAAGACAGGCACTGAAGCTTTCTTT.

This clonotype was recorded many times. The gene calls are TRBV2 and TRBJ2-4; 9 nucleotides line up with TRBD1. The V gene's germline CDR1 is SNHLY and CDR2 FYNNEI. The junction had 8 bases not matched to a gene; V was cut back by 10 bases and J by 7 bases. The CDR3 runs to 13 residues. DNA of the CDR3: TGTGCCACTCCGGGACAGGGATCGAACATTCAGTACTTC. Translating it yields CATPGQGSNIQYF.

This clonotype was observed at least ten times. The CDR3 protein is CSAGHTGETQYF. The CDR3 DNA follows: TGCAGTGCTGGGCACACAGGAGAGACCCAGTACTTC. V gene TRBV20-1 combines with J gene TRBJ2-5; TRBD1 is a possible D gene (5 bases). Germline V gene sequence: CDR1 DFQATT, CDR2 SNEGSKA (reference sequence). This CDR3 is 12 amino acids long. Trimming removed 5 bases from V and 4 bases from J, with 11 bases in between.

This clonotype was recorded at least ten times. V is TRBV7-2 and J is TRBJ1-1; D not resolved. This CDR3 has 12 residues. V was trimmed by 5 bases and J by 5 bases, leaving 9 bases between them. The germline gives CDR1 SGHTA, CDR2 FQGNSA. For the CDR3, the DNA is TGTGCCAGCAGCCCCATTCGTACTGAAGCTTTCTTT. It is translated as CASSPIRTEAFF.

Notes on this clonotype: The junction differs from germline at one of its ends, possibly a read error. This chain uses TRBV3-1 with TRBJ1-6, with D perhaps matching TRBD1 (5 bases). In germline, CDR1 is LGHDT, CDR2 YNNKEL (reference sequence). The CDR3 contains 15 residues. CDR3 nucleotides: TGTGCCAGCAGCCCGACCGGTGGGTCAGGGTCACCCCTCCGCTTT. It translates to CASSPTGGSGSPLRF.

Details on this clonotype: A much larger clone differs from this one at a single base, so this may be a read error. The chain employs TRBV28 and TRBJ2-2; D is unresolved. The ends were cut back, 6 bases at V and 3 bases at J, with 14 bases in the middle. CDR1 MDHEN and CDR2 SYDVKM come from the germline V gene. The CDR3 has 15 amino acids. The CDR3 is CASSPGNKDTGELFF. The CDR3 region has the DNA TGTGCCAGCAGCCCCGGAAATAAGGACACCGGGGAGCTGTTTTTT.

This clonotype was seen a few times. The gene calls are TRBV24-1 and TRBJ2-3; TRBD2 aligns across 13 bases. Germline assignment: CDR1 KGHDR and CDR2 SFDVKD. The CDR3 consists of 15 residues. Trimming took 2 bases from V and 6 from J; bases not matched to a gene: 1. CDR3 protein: CATSDWTSGSDTQYF. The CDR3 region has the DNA TGTGCCACCAGTGATTGGACTAGCGGGAGTGATACGCAGTATTTT.

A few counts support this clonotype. DNA of the CDR3: TGTGCCAGCAAAAGGGCAGTTTTGAGTAACACCGGGGAGCTGTTTTTT. Translating it yields CASKRAVLSNTGELFF. The rearrangement links TRBV13 to TRBJ2-2; D call uncertain. The germline CDR1 and CDR2 sequences are PRHDT and FYEKMQ (reference sequence). The germline V and J ends were trimmed by 7 bases and 2 bases, with 17 bases remaining between them. CDR3 length: 16 amino acids.

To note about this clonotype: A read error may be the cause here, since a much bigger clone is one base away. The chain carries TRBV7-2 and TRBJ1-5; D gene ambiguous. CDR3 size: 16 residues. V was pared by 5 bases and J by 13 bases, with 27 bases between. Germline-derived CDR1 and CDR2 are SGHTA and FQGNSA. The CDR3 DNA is TGTGCCAGCAGCCCCGGCGTGGCTAGCGGGATGGATACGCAGCATTTT. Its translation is CASSPGVASGMDTQHF. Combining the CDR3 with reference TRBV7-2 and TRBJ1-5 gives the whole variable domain GAGVSQSPSNKVTEKGKDVELRCDPISGHTALYWYRQSLGQGLEFLIYFQGNSAPDKSGLPSDRFSAERTGGSVSTLTIQRTQQEDSAVYLCASSPGVASGMDTQHFGDGTRLSIL.

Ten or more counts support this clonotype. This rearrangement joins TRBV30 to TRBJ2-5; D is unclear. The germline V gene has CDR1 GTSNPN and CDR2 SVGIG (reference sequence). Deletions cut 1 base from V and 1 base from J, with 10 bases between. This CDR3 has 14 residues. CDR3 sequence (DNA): TGTGCCTGGAGTGGGGGAACGGCCCAAGAGACCCAGTACTTC. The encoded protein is CAWSGGTAQETQYF.

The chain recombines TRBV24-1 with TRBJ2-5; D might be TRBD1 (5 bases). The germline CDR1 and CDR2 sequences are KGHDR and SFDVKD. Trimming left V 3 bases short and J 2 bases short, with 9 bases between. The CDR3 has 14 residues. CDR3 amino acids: CATSDPTGQETQYF. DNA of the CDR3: TGTGCCACCAGTGATCCTACAGGACAAGAGACCCAGTACTTC.

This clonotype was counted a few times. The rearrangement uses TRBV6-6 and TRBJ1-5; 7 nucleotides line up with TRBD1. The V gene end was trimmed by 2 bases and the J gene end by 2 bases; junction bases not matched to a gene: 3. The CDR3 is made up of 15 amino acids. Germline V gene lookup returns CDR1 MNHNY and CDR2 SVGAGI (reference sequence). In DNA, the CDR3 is TGTGCCAGCAGTTACGGGACAGACCGCAATCAGCCCCAGCATTTT. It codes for CASSYGTDRNQPQHF.